A single sample gave rise to the 25 T cell receptor beta chains below, sequenced in a study of T cell responses to AZD1222 COVID-19 vaccine (dated by TCRdb to the early 2020s). Taken with the paper, the label for time point translates to: about 28 days (+/-7) after the second vaccine dose. The library came from the immunoSEQ multiplex PCR assay. Not all clones reach the TCRdb copy of this immuneACCESS table, which keeps in-frame sequences only. Checked studies attribute under half of the gap to unresolved V genes and leave the rest unexplained. The sample records 150,000 to 200,000 clones, approximately 93% of which are singletons. The top ten constitute 1% to 1.5% of the sample. The source was peripheral blood, collected 28 days after the second AZD1222 dose. The receptors stem from an adult who received the AZD1222 COVID-19 vaccine.

The chain is built from TRBV11-2 and TRBJ1-5; TRBD1 agrees at 7 bases. Germline CDR1 and CDR2: SGHAT and FQNNGV. V was clipped by 5 bases and J by 3 bases; unmatched bases: 7. The CDR3 length is 15 residues. The CDR3, as DNA: TGTGCCAGCAGCCCCGGGGACAGCAACAATCAGCCCCAGCATTTT. Translation gives CASSPGDSNNQPQHF.

V gene TRBV27 combines with J gene TRBJ2-3, with TRBD1 identical over 12 bases. CDR1 is MNHEY and CDR2 is SMNVEV in the germline V gene (reference sequence). The CDR3 length is 17 residues. V dropped 4 bases and J dropped 4; count of bases not matched to a gene: 9. CDR3 bases: TGTGCCAGCAGTTGGACCGGGACAGGGGGCCGGGCAGATACGCAGTATTTT. This translates into CASSWTGTGGRADTQYF.

The chain carries TRBV19 and TRBJ2-5; 8 nucleotides line up with TRBD2. Trimming removed 7 bases from V and 5 bases from J; junction bases left unmatched: 9. Germline V CDR1 and CDR2: LNHDA, SQIVND (reference sequence). This CDR3 region has 14 residues. The CDR3 nucleotides are TGTGCCAGTAATAAAGGGACTAGTCATGAGACCCAGTACTTC. It is translated as CASNKGTSHETQYF. Based on the CDR3 plus reference TRBV19 and TRBJ2-5, the full variable domain is DGGITQSPKYLFRKEGQNVTLSCEQNLNHDAMYWYRQDPGQGLRLIYYSQIVNDFQKGDIAEGYSVSREKKESFPLTVTSAQKNPTAFYLCASNKGTSHETQYFGPGTRLLVL.

This chain joins TRBV29-1 and TRBJ2-2, with D possibly called TRBD1 or TRBD2 (6 bases each). The V end was cut by 7 bases, the J end by 4 bases, with 13 bases between. CDR3 size: 13 residues. Germline-derived CDR1 and CDR2 are SQVTM and ANQGSEA. CDR3 in DNA: TGCAGCGCCCCGAGGGGGGTCACCGGGGAGCTGTTTTTT. Its protein is CSAPRGVTGELFF.

This clone is a singleton in its sample. The rearrangement links TRBV27 to TRBJ2-1; a possible D gene is TRBD2 (6 bases). The V and J ends lost 2 bases and 7 bases respectively, with 6 bases between them. Per germline, CDR1 MNHEY and CDR2 SMNVEV (reference sequence). This CDR3 is 12 amino acids long. The CDR3 region is CASSLGGNEQFF. Written as DNA, the CDR3 is TGTGCCAGCAGTTTAGGAGGGAATGAGCAGTTCTTC.

This rearrangement joins TRBV5-1 to TRBJ2-3; the match to TRBD2 covers 10 bases. The trim removed 3 bases at V and 4 bases at J, leaving 14 bases unmatched. This CDR3 is built from 18 residues. Germline V gene lookup returns CDR1 SGHRS and CDR2 YFSETQ. CDR3 sequence (DNA): TGCGCCAGCAGCTCACAGACTAGGACTAGCGGTATCTCAGATACGCAGTATTTT. Residues: CASSSQTRTSGISDTQYF.

The V and J genes are TRBV2 and TRBJ2-7, with D maybe TRBD1 (5 bases). The CDR3 consists of 14 residues. The germline V and J ends were trimmed by 3 bases and 2 bases, with 11 bases remaining between them. Germline CDR1 is SNHLY and CDR2 is FYNNEI. CDR3 loop: CASSDGRVPYEQYF. CDR3 coding DNA: TGTGCCAGCAGTGATGGCAGGGTTCCCTACGAGCAGTACTTC.

The V gene is TRBV7-3, the J gene TRBJ2-5; no clear D. V lost 5 bases and J lost 4, with 14 bases in between. CDR1 and CDR2 (germline): SGHTA, FQGTGA. There are 14 residues in the CDR3. The CDR3 region is CASSPLGFGETQYF. The CDR3 nucleotides are TGTGCCAGCAGCCCGTTAGGCTTCGGAGAGACCCAGTACTTC. Together with reference TRBV7-3 and TRBJ2-5, the CDR3 gives the full variable domain: GAGVSQTPSNKVTEKGKYVELRCDPISGHTALYWYRQSLGQGPEFLIYFQGTGAADDSGLPNDRFFAVRPEGSVSTLKIQRTERGDSAVYLCASSPLGFGETQYFGPGTRLLVL.

The chain has TRBV2 and TRBJ1-2; no reliable D call. This CDR3 contains 12 residues. Per the germline V gene, CDR1 is SNHLY and CDR2 is FYNNEI. Between the trimmed V and J ends, which lost 7 bases and 4 bases, there was a span of 10 bases. CDR3: CASTRRSYGYTF. The DNA of the CDR3 is TGTGCCAGCACACGGCGTTCCTATGGCTACACCTTC.

V and J are TRBV6-4 and TRBJ1-6; D might be TRBD1 (6 bases). The CDR3 is 14 amino acids. V lost 8 bases, J lost 6 bases, and 14 bases lay in between. Germline V lookup: CDR1 MRHNA, CDR2 SNTAGT. The CDR3 region is CASSLTGTNSPLHF. Here the CDR3 DNA reads TGTGCCAGCTCCCTGACAGGAACTAATTCACCCCTCCACTTT.

CDR3 region: CAISEQGTDYEQYF. The CDR3 DNA reads as TGTGCCATCAGCGAACAGGGGACCGACTACGAGCAGTACTTC. The V call is TRBV10-3, the J call TRBJ2-7, with 7 bases identical to TRBD1. This CDR3 spans 14 amino acids. Germline assignment: CDR1 ENHRY and CDR2 SYGVKD. With 6 bases clipped from V and 3 bases from J, the junction kept 8 bases outside the gene matches.

This rearrangement joins TRBV21-1 to TRBJ2-3; TRBD2 was called by the table and not checked on the DNA. TRBV21-1 is described as a pseudogene. The CDR3 runs to 19 residues. CDR3 nucleotide sequence: TGTGCCAGCAGCGCTATTACGGACGGGACTAGCGGATACACAGATACGCAGTATTTT. Amino acid sequence: CASSAITDGTSGYTDTQYF.

J is TRBJ2-6 and V is TRBV19; D is possibly TRBD2 (7 bases). From germline, CDR1 is LNHDA and CDR2 SQIVND (reference sequence). Trimming cost V 6 bases and J 0 bases, with 15 bases left between them. The CDR3 has 17 residues. Written as DNA, the CDR3 is TGTGCCAGTAGCCCGTGGGGAGGGGGCTCTGGGGCCAACGTCCTGACTTTC. This gives the protein CASSPWGGGSGANVLTF.

This sequence joins TRBV3-1 (or the pseudogene TRBV3-2) and TRBJ2-3, with 7 bases that match TRBD2. Germline V gives CDR1 LGHDT, CDR2 YNNKEL (reference sequence). This CDR3 region has 15 residues. V was clipped by 6 bases and J by 2 bases; unmatched bases: 8. CDR3 sequence reads: CASRTGTTFTDTQYF. CDR3 nucleotides: TGTGCCAGCAGGACCGGGACTACGTTCACAGATACGCAGTATTTT.

The V gene is TRBV5-4, the J gene TRBJ2-2; no clear D. CDR3 length: 15 residues. Germline V gene lookup returns CDR1 SGHNT and CDR2 YYREEE (reference sequence). The germline V and J ends were trimmed by 3 bases and 0 bases, with 9 bases remaining between them. CDR3 in amino acids: CASSSRTANTGELFF. The CDR3 DNA reads TGTGCCAGCAGCTCCCGGACGGCGAACACCGGGGAGCTGTTTTTT. The full variable domain, with the rest looked up from reference TRBV5-4 and TRBJ2-2, is ETGVTQSPTHLIKTRGQQVTLRCSSQSGHNTVSWYQQALGQGPQFIFQYYREEENGRGNFPPRFSGLQFPNYSSELNVNALELDDSALYLCASSSRTANTGELFFGEGSRLTVL.

This chain links TRBV7-8 with TRBJ2-2, with D possibly matching TRBD2 (5 bases). Trimming shortened V by 10 bases and J by 3 bases, and 18 bases separated the two germline ends. Germline assignment: CDR1 SGHVS and CDR2 FQNEAQ. The CDR3 has 15 residues. CDR3 amino acids: CATNSRERDTGELFF. In nucleotides, the CDR3 is TGTGCCACCAACAGCCGCGAGAGGGACACCGGGGAGCTGTTTTTT.

V and J are TRBV4-2 and TRBJ2-7, with 7 bases aligning to TRBD2. Germline CDR1 reads LGHNA; CDR2 reads YNFKEQ. The trim removed 3 bases at V and 6 bases at J, leaving 11 bases unmatched. The CDR3 extends over 15 amino acids. The CDR3 here is CASSQAPGLAAEQYF. In DNA form, the CDR3 reads TGTGCCAGCAGCCAGGCCCCTGGGCTAGCGGCCGAGCAGTACTTC.

V gene TRBV6-5 combines with J gene TRBJ2-2; 7 positions agree with TRBD2. In germline, CDR1 is MNHEY, CDR2 SVGAGI. This CDR3 has 14 residues. Germline trimming cut 6 bases from V and 3 bases from J; bases unmatched to any gene: 4. DNA of the CDR3: TGTGCCAGCAGGTGGGGGGGGGACACCGGGGAGCTGTTTTTT. Translating gives CASRWGGDTGELFF.

This sequence joins TRBV12-3 or TRBV12-4 and TRBJ1-2; no clear D gene. The CDR3 totals 12 residues. Trimming took 6 bases from V and 8 from J, leaving 13 bases between them. The CDR3 sequence is CASRDGFGGYTF. In DNA, the CDR3 is TGTGCCAGCAGGGACGGTTTTGGGGGCTACACCTTC.

The rearrangement joins TRBV4-1 to TRBJ2-1; no clear D. Trimming took 7 bases from V and 0 from J, leaving 4 bases between them. CDR1 is MGHRA and CDR2 is YSYEKL in the germline V gene. The length of the CDR3 is 12 residues. CDR3 nucleotide sequence: TGCGCCAGCACTAGCTCCTACAATGAGCAGTTCTTC. It encodes CASTSSYNEQFF.

The chain has TRBV28 and TRBJ1-4; the D is unclear. From germline, CDR1 is MDHEN and CDR2 SYDVKM. There are 14 residues in the CDR3. Trimming took 5 bases from V and 2 from J, leaving 9 bases between them. CDR3 region: CASSLLGTNEKLFF. CDR3 nucleotides: TGTGCCAGCAGTCTACTAGGGACTAATGAAAAACTGTTTTTT.

This rearrangement joins TRBV28 to TRBJ2-7, with 15 bases that match TRBD2. V trimming: 6 bases; J trimming: 3 bases; junction bases outside the gene matches: 6. Germline V CDR1 and CDR2: MDHEN, SYDVKM. The CDR3 has 16 amino acids. The DNA of the CDR3 is TGTGCCAGCAGCCGGGGACTAGCGGGAGGTCGCTACGAGCAGTACTTC. This gives the protein CASSRGLAGGRYEQYF. The complete variable domain, with remaining parts taken from reference TRBV28 and TRBJ2-7, reads DVKVTQSSRYLVKRTGEKVFLECVQDMDHENMFWYRQDPGLGLRLIYFSYDVKMKEKGDIPEGYSVSREKKERFSLILESASTNQTSMYLCASSRGLAGGRYEQYFGPGTRLTVT.

The J gene is TRBJ1-1, the V gene TRBV18; D possibly corresponds to TRBD1 (5 bases). Trimming left V 0 bases short and J 1 base short, with 9 bases between. The CDR3 spans 15 residues. Germline CDR1 is KGHSH and CDR2 is LQKENI. CDR3 sequence: CASSPPKGSNTEAFF. CDR3 DNA sequence: TGTGCCAGCTCACCACCGAAGGGGTCGAACACTGAAGCTTTCTTT.

The chain has TRBV5-5 and TRBJ1-5; D remains ambiguous. Germline V gene lookup returns CDR1 SGHKS and CDR2 YYEKEE (reference sequence). The CDR3 totals 16 residues. The V gene lost 0 bases and the J gene lost 1 base, with 11 bases spanning the gap. The CDR3 bases are TGTGCCAGCAGCTTGGTCGTGGGGTCAAGCAATCAGCCCCAGCATTTT. This encodes CASSLVVGSSNQPQHF.

The rearrangement uses TRBV2 and TRBJ1-5, with D maybe TRBD1 (6 bases). This CDR3 comprises 15 residues. Germline lookup yields CDR1 SNHLY and CDR2 FYNNEI. The V end lost 4 bases, the J end lost 6 bases, and 16 bases lay between the germline ends. CDR3 region: CASSGGARGRQPQHF. The CDR3 bases are TGTGCCAGCAGTGGGGGGGCACGGGGTCGTCAGCCCCAGCATTTT.